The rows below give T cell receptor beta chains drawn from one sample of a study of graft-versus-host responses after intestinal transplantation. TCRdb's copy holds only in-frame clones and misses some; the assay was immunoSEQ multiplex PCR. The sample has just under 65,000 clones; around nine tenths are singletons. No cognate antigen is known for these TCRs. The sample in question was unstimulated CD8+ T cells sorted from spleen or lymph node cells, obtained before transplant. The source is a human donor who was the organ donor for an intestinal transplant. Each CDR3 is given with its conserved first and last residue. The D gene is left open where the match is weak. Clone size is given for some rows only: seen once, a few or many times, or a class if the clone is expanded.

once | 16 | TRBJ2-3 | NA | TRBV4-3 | CASSQVFARGADTQYF | TGCGCCAGCAGCCAAGTTTTTGCCAGGGGTGCAGATACGCAGTATTTT
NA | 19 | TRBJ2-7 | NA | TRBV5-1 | CASSGKAIDTSRGSYEQYF | TGCGCCAGCAGCGGAAAGGCGATAGACACATCGCGTGGTAGCTACGAGCAGTACTTC
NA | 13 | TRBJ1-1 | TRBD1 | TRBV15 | CVTGQGVNTEAFF | TGTGTCACCGGACAGGGGGTGAACACTGAAGCTTTCTTT
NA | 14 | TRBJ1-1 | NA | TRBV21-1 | CASSNTRQGVRAFF | TGTGCCAGCAGCAATACTAGGCAGGGGGTGAGAGCTTTCTTT
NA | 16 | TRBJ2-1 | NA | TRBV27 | CASSLFLSSLNNEQFF | TGTGCCAGCAGTTTATTTTTGTCTTCCCTTAACAATGAGCAGTTCTTC
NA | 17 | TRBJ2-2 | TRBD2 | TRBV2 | CASLRVAGTGGTGELFF | TGTGCCAGCCTTAGAGTAGCGGGAACGGGCGGCACCGGGGAGCTGTTTTTT
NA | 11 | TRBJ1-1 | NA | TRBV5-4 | CASSLGGRAFF | TGTGCCAGCAGCTTGGGGGGCCGAGCTTTCTTT
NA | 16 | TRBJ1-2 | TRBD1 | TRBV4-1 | CASSQEPDRDREGYTF | TGCGCCAGCAGCCAAGAACCGGACAGGGACCGGGAGGGCTACACCTTC
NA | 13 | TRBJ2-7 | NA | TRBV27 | CASSLSRAHEQYF | TGTGCCAGCAGTTTATCGAGGGCCCACGAGCAGTACTTC
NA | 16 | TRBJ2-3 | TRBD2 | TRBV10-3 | CAISFGLAGAGDTQYF | TGTGCCATCAGTTTTGGACTAGCGGGAGCGGGAGATACGCAGTATTTT
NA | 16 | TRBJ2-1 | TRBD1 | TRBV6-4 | CASSDPGTGDHNEQFF | TGTGCCAGCAGTGACCCCGGGACAGGGGACCACAATGAGCAGTTCTTC
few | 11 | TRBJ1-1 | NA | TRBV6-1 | CASSEGTFAFF | TGTGCCAGCAGTGAAGGGACTTTCGCTTTCTTT
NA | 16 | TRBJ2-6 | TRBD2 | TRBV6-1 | CASSEGEGNGANVLTF | TGTGCCAGCAGTGAAGGGGAGGGAAATGGGGCCAACGTCCTGACTTTC
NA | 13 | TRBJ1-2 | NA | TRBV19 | CATTLAGQYGYTF | TGTGCCACGACCCTGGCAGGACAATATGGCTACACCTTC
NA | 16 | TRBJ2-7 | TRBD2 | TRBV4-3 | CASSLSTSGRGLEQYF | TGCGCCAGCAGCCTATCGACTAGCGGGAGGGGGCTCGAGCAGTACTTC
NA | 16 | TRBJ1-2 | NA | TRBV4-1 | CASSQIWAPARDGYTF | TGCGCCAGCAGCCAAATCTGGGCCCCTGCAAGAGATGGCTACACCTTC
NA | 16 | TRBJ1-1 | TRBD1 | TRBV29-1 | CSAAGRMGQGPVEAFF | TGCAGCGCCGCCGGGAGGATGGGACAGGGACCTGTTGAAGCTTTCTTT
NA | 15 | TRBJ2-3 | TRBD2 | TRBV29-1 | CSVQTSGIITDTQYF | TGCAGCGTCCAGACTAGCGGGATAATCACGGATACGCAGTATTTT
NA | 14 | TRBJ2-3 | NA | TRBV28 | CASSPLAETDTQYF | TGTGCCAGCAGTCCCTTAGCGGAGACAGATACGCAGTATTTT
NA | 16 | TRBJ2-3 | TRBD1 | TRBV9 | CASSVETYRGPDTQYF | TGTGCCAGCAGCGTAGAGACCTACAGGGGACCGGATACGCAGTATTTT